These 17 T cell receptor beta chains share one sample of origin, sequenced in a study of cytomegalovirus exposure and HLA in healthy donors. In the PCR, 60 Vbeta and 13 Jbeta primers were used. Only in-frame clones appear in the TCRdb table, and some are missing; sequencing was by immunoSEQ multiplex PCR. The top ten hold around 1.3% of the sample, which has fewer than 200,000 clones, about 77% seen once. Sequenced: PBMCs. These receptors originate from a woman in her forties or fifties in good health and CMV-seronegative.

The chain combines TRBV29-1 with TRBJ1-5, with D tentatively TRBD1 (5 bases). The CDR3 covers 12 residues. Germline V lookup: CDR1 SQVTM, CDR2 ANQGSEA. V lost 6 bases and J lost 4, with 10 bases in between. The CDR3 sequence: CSVQEGNQPQHF. Here the CDR3 DNA reads TGCAGCGTCCAGGAGGGGAATCAGCCCCAGCATTTT. Supplemented by reference TRBV29-1 and TRBJ1-5, the full variable domain reads SAVISQKPSRDICQRGTSLTIQCQVDSQVTMMFWYRQQPGQSLTLIATANQGSEATYESGFVIDKFPISRPNLTFSTLTVSNMSPEDSSIYLCSVQEGNQPQHFGDGTRLSIL.

This clone was seen more than once but under ten times. The J gene is TRBJ1-4, the V gene TRBV18; D is unresolved. The V end was cut by 1 base, the J end by 5 bases, with 11 bases between. Per the germline V gene, CDR1 is KGHSH and CDR2 is LQKENI. CDR3 length: 15 residues. The CDR3 is CASSPLRGLNEKLFF. As DNA, the CDR3 is TGTGCCAGCTCACCACTCCGTGGGCTAAATGAAAAACTGTTTTTT.

V usage is TRBV5-1 and J usage is TRBJ1-2; 9 bases map to TRBD1. The V gene end was trimmed by 4 bases and the J gene end by 8 bases; junction bases not matched to a gene: 12. Germline V gene data show CDR1 as SGHRS and CDR2 as YFSETQ. This CDR3 has 15 amino acids. DNA for the CDR3: TGCGCCAGCAGCCTCCGGACAGGGGTGTCAGAAGGCTACACCTTC. Translated: CASSLRTGVSEGYTF.

The V and J genes are TRBV4-2 and TRBJ1-3, with D possibly being TRBD1 (6 bases). V lost 5 bases to trimming and J lost 0 bases, with 14 bases between them. CDR3 length: 16 residues. Germline values: CDR1 LGHNA, CDR2 YNFKEQ. The DNA for the CDR3 is TGTGCCAGCAGCTCTTCAGGGGCCTCCTCTGGAAACACCATATATTTT. Its translation is CASSSSGASSGNTIYF.

In DNA, the CDR3 is TGTGCCAGCAGTCAACTGACTAGCACAGATACGCAGTATTTT. It specifies CASSQLTSTDTQYF. This rearrangement joins TRBV28 to TRBJ2-3; D call uncertain. The germline gives CDR1 MDHEN, CDR2 SYDVKM. The CDR3 spans 14 residues. The ends were cut back, 5 bases at V and 0 bases at J, with 9 bases in the middle.

The chain uses TRBV14 and TRBJ2-7, with 7 bases aligning to TRBD1. V was clipped by 3 bases and J by 3 bases; unmatched bases: 8. CDR1 is SGHDN and CDR2 is FVKESK in the germline V gene. The CDR3 has 15 residues. The CDR3 DNA reads as TGTGCCAGCAGCCAGGTAACGGGACAGATCTACGAGCAGTACTTC. Translated: CASSQVTGQIYEQYF.

V usage is TRBV28 and J usage is TRBJ1-1; possibly TRBD1 for D (5 bases). The CDR3 consists of 15 residues. Germline V gene sequence: CDR1 MDHEN, CDR2 SYDVKM. V lost 5 bases and J lost 3, with 16 bases in between. CDR3 residues: CASSAGFVRHTEAFF. DNA for the CDR3: TGTGCCAGCAGTGCAGGGTTTGTAAGGCACACTGAAGCTTTCTTT.

This sequence joins TRBV23-1 and TRBJ2-7; 7 nucleotides agree with TRBD2. TRBV23-1 is an open reading frame whose function is uncertain. J lost 7 bases, V lost 4 bases, and 13 bases had no gene match. The CDR3 is made up of 15 amino acids. DNA of the CDR3: TGCGCCAGCAGTCCGACGCCTAGCGGTGCGTGGGAGCAGTACTTC. This codes for CASSPTPSGAWEQYF.

The chain links TRBV11-3 to TRBJ1-5; tentative D call: TRBD1 (5 bases). Germline V gene sequence: CDR1 SGHNT, CDR2 YENEEA. This CDR3 comprises 14 residues. V was clipped by 10 bases and J by 4 bases, with 17 bases between them. The CDR3 DNA is TGTGCCAAAAACGGGGGAGTGAGGAATCAGCCCCAGCATTTT. This codes for CAKNGGVRNQPQHF.

The gene calls are TRBV6-5 and TRBJ1-6; D is possibly TRBD1 (5 bases). Per germline, CDR1 MNHEY and CDR2 SVGAGI. CDR3 length: 15 amino acids. The ends were cut back, 4 bases at V and 5 bases at J, with 12 bases in the middle. CDR3 protein: CASSLQGFDNSPLHF. In DNA, the CDR3 is TGTGCCAGCAGTTTGCAGGGTTTCGATAATTCACCCCTCCACTTT.

V gene TRBV5-4 combines with J gene TRBJ2-7, with D perhaps matching TRBD2 (5 bases). The V gene lost 4 bases and the J gene lost 2 bases, with 16 bases spanning the gap. There are 15 residues in the CDR3. Per the germline V gene, CDR1 is SGHNT and CDR2 is YYREEE (reference sequence). The CDR3 DNA reads TGTGCCAGCAGCCTAGCTACTACCTACCCCTACGAGCAGTACTTC. The encoded protein is CASSLATTYPYEQYF. The variable domain in full, with the rest retrieved from reference TRBV5-4 and TRBJ2-7, is ETGVTQSPTHLIKTRGQQVTLRCSSQSGHNTVSWYQQALGQGPQFIFQYYREEENGRGNFPPRFSGLQFPNYSSELNVNALELDDSALYLCASSLATTYPYEQYFGPGTRLTVT.

The chain employs TRBV19 and TRBJ1-6, with D possibly matching TRBD1 (6 bases). The CDR3 totals 16 residues. The germline gives CDR1 LNHDA, CDR2 SQIVND (reference sequence). Trimming shortened V by 2 bases and J by 10 bases, and 18 bases separated the two germline ends. CDR3 in DNA: TGTGCCAGTAGTATAAGCGGGGGGGCAGGAAGATCACCCCTCCACTTT. Encoded protein: CASSISGGAGRSPLHF.

Turning to this clone: Other DNA sequences in the sample encode the same CDR3. This chain connects TRBV9 to TRBJ2-5; 8 nucleotides match TRBD1. The germline gives CDR1 SGDLS, CDR2 YYNGEE. The length of the CDR3 is 13 residues. J was trimmed by 5 bases and V by 2 bases; bases with no gene match: 2. CDR3 sequence reads: CASSVAGGETQYF. In DNA form, the CDR3 reads TGTGCCAGCAGCGTGGCAGGGGGCGAGACCCAGTACTTC.

V usage is TRBV5-4 and J usage is TRBJ2-1; 10 bases match TRBD2. J lost 7 bases, V lost 3 bases, and 10 bases had no gene match. Germline V gene sequence: CDR1 SGHNT, CDR2 YYREEE (reference sequence). The length of the CDR3 is 16 residues. The CDR3 spells CASSSKLAGVVNEQFF. CDR3 nucleotide sequence: TGTGCCAGCAGCTCAAAGCTAGCGGGGGTAGTGAATGAGCAGTTCTTC.

CDR3 DNA sequence: TGTGCCAGCAGCTTAGCCGGGACAGGGTATGGAGAGACCCAGTACTTC. Protein product: CASSLAGTGYGETQYF. J is TRBJ2-5 and V is TRBV7-8; 9 bases match TRBD1. The germline V gene encodes CDR1 SGHVS and CDR2 FQNEAQ. The V and J ends lost 0 bases and 4 bases, in that order; junction bases with no gene match: 6. The length of the CDR3 is 16 residues.

The CDR3 here is CASSARGFVYNEQFF. CDR3 DNA: TGTGCCAGCAGTGCCAGGGGGTTCGTCTACAATGAGCAGTTCTTC. The J gene is TRBJ2-1, the V gene TRBV25-1; the match to TRBD1 covers 7 bases. CDR3 length: 15 amino acids. V lost 4 bases, J lost 3 bases, and 6 bases stayed unmatched. Germline V gives CDR1 MGHDK, CDR2 SYGVNS. Variable domain in full (rest from reference TRBV25-1 and TRBJ2-1): EADIYQTPRYLVIGTGKKITLECSQTMGHDKMYWYQQDPGMELHLIHYSYGVNSTEKGDLSSESTVSRIRTEHFPLTLESARPSHTSQYLCASSARGFVYNEQFFGPGTRLTVL.

The V and J genes are TRBV11-2 and TRBJ1-2; D is uncertain. CDR3 length equals 11 residues. The germline gives CDR1 SGHAT, CDR2 FQNNGV. V lost 3 bases to trimming and J lost 11 bases, with 10 bases between them. The CDR3 bases are TGTGCCAGCAGCTTCGGTACGCGGTACACCTTC. It codes for CASSFGTRYTF. The entire variable domain, with the rest obtained from reference TRBV11-2 and TRBJ1-2, is as follows: EAGVAQSPRYKIIEKRQSVAFWCNPISGHATLYWYQQILGQGPKLLIQFQNNGVVDDSQLPKDRFSAERLKGVDSTLKIQPAKLEDSAVYLCASSFGTRYTFGSGTRLTVV.